This passage covers 11 T cell receptor beta chains from one sample sequenced in a study of T cells after yellow fever vaccination. TCRdb analysed the 5' RACE reads with MiXCR anew, one entry per CDR3 protein. The table has about 340,000 distinct CDR3 sequences, 8.7% seen once. Sequencing used PBMCs, obtained on the day of the first yellow fever vaccination. These TCRs come from a man between 18 and 29 years old who received the YFV17D yellow fever vaccine.

In this sample, this clonotype turned up a few times. V gene TRBV27 combines with J gene TRBJ1-2; 9 bases agree with TRBD1. This CDR3 is built from 14 residues. Germline CDR1 and CDR2: MNHEY and SMNVEV (reference sequence). With V trimmed by 2 bases and J by 7 bases, 5 bases remained unmatched. The CDR3 protein is CASSLDRGWSGYTF. The CDR3 DNA reads TGTGCCAGCAGTTTAGACAGGGGGTGGTCTGGCTACACCTTC.

The table lists this clonotype with a few counts. V is TRBV11-2 and J is TRBJ2-7, with D hard to call. Germline loops: CDR1 SGHAT, CDR2 FQNNGV. The CDR3 is made up of 17 amino acids. V was cut by 6 bases and J by 3 bases, with 24 bases left in between. CDR3 nucleotides: TGTGCCAGCAGACACTCCTTTGGGAAAGGATCTCTCTACGAGCAGTACTTC. This encodes CASRHSFGKGSLYEQYF.

This clonotype was found a few times. The CDR3 DNA is TGTGCCAGCAGCTTAGTCGGGGGGCCCATGAACACAGATACGCAGTATTTT. This codes for CASSLVGGPMNTDTQYF. The chain combines TRBV7-2 with TRBJ2-3; TRBD2 is a possible D gene (7 bases). Trimming took 1 base from V and 2 from J, leaving 16 bases between them. The V gene's germline CDR1 is SGHTA and CDR2 FQGNSA. This CDR3 spans 17 amino acids.

This clonotype turned up a few times. This chain uses TRBV15 with TRBJ1-5; D call uncertain. The V end was cut by 2 bases, the J end by 2 bases, with 10 bases between. The germline gives CDR1 LNHNV, CDR2 YYDKDF (reference sequence). This CDR3 has 15 residues. Written as DNA, the CDR3 is TGTGCCACCAGCAGACAAGGCCGGGGCAATCAGCCCCAGCATTTT. Translation gives CATSRQGRGNQPQHF.

This chain links TRBV12-3 or TRBV12-4 with TRBJ1-3; D is unclear. This CDR3 has 16 residues. Trimming pared 7 bases from V and 3 bases from J, leaving 19 bases between. The CDR3 DNA reads TGTGCCAGCACTCCACCTGCGGGCTCAGGTGGAAACACCATATATTTT. Translated, it gives CASTPPAGSGGNTIYF.

In its sample, this clonotype was seen many times. The rearrangement joins TRBV7-3 to TRBJ2-3, with no clear D. The ends were cut back, 5 bases at V and 1 base at J, with 10 bases in the middle. Germline CDR1 reads SGHTA; CDR2 reads FQGTGA. CDR3 size: 14 residues. CDR3 loop: CASSRAGGTDTQYF. The CDR3 DNA follows: TGTGCCAGCAGCCGGGCCGGCGGCACAGATACGCAGTATTTT.

This clonotype was seen at least ten times. V and J are TRBV29-1 and TRBJ1-3; 7 bases fit TRBD1. Unmatched junction bases numbered 9, after V lost 7 bases and J lost 0 bases. Germline V gene data show CDR1 as SQVTM and CDR2 as ANQGSEA. CDR3 length: 15 amino acids. The CDR3 DNA reads as TGCAGCGCACAGGGGACTCCTTTCTCTGGAAACACCATATATTTT. As protein: CSAQGTPFSGNTIYF.

The chain is built from TRBV14 and TRBJ1-2; no clear D gene. The ends were cut back, 0 bases at V and 4 bases at J, with 6 bases in the middle. The CDR3 sequence is 13 residues long. Germline assignment: CDR1 SGHDN and CDR2 FVKESK. The CDR3 spells CASSQDVSYGYTF. The CDR3 DNA follows: TGTGCCAGCAGCCAAGACGTAAGCTATGGCTACACCTTC.

This chain connects TRBV4-1 to TRBJ2-3; TRBD1 aligns across 7 bases. The ends lost 5 bases at V and 2 bases at J; junction bases unmatched: 10. The CDR3 totals 16 residues. Per germline, CDR1 MGHRA and CDR2 YSYEKL. The CDR3: CASSTGVAGVTDTQYF. In nucleotides, the CDR3 is TGCGCCAGCAGCACAGGGGTGGCAGGGGTCACAGATACGCAGTATTTT.

This clonotype was recorded many times. One end of the junction fails to match germline, which may point to a read error. The V call is TRBV7-9, the J call TRBJ1-6; no clear D. Germline CDR1 reads SEHNR; CDR2 reads FQNEAQ (reference sequence). The CDR3 extends over 16 amino acids. CDR3 residues: CAGSPGLAFHNSPLHF. Here the CDR3 DNA reads TGTGCCGGCAGCCCCGGGTTGGCGTTCCATAATTCACCCCTCCACTTT.

The chain links TRBV20-1 to TRBJ1-5, with no clear D. The CDR3 loop spans 13 amino acids. Germline CDR1 is DFQATT and CDR2 is SNEGSKA (reference sequence). Deletions cut 3 bases from V and 0 bases from J, with 6 bases between. In DNA, the CDR3 is TGCAGTGCTAGTGGCCATAGCAATCAGCCCCAGCATTTT. Its protein is CSASGHSNQPQHF.